Listed here are 16 T cell receptor beta chains from one sample, sequenced in a study of CD8+CD57+ T cells in acquired aplastic anemia. Previously, flow cytometry had revealed CD8+CD57+ cell expansion in the patients chosen for sequencing. Genomic DNA constituted the template upon which TCR beta VDJ and CDR3 profiling was performed. MiXCR, run by TCRdb on the reads, gives a single entry per CDR3 protein. Of about 98,000 distinct CDR3 sequences listed, around two thirds are singletons. Sample: sorted CD4+, CD8+, or CD8+CD57+ T cells (not recorded which) from PBMCs. These receptors originate from a human donor with aplastic anemia.

The chain is built from TRBV11-2 and TRBJ1-5, with D hard to call. This CDR3 is built from 13 residues. V gave up 2 bases and J gave up 0 bases, with 2 bases separating them. In germline, CDR1 is SGHAT, CDR2 FQNNGV. The CDR3 coding sequence is TGTGCCAGCAGCTTACATAGCAATCAGCCCCAGCATTTT. Its translation is CASSLHSNQPQHF.

This clonotype has more than one count but fewer than ten. This rearrangement joins TRBV19 to TRBJ1-2; D remains unclear. Germline V gives CDR1 LNHDA, CDR2 SQIVND (reference sequence). The V end lost 3 bases, the J end lost 4 bases, and 12 bases lay between the germline ends. The CDR3 covers 14 residues. CDR3 amino acids: CASSMLGRGYGYTF. The CDR3 DNA is TGTGCCAGTAGTATGCTAGGCAGAGGCTATGGCTACACCTTC.

This chain connects TRBV10-3 to TRBJ2-7; D possibly corresponds to TRBD2 (5 bases). CDR1 and CDR2 (germline): ENHRY, SYGVKD. Trimming removed 8 bases at V and 0 bases at J, with 11 bases between. This CDR3 comprises 13 residues. In nucleotides, the CDR3 is TGTGCCATCGCTTCGGGGTCCTCCTACGAGCAGTACTTC. It yields the protein CAIASGSSYEQYF.

The V gene is TRBV25-1, the J gene TRBJ2-7; maybe TRBD1 (7 bases). V gave up 5 bases and J gave up 0 bases, with 14 bases separating them. The germline gives CDR1 MGHDK, CDR2 SYGVNS. This CDR3 has 15 residues. CDR3 bases: TGTGCCAGCAGTTGGAGGGGACAGAACTCCTACGAGCAGTACTTC. The encoded protein is CASSWRGQNSYEQYF.

The chain links TRBV7-9 to TRBJ2-7; no clear D gene. The germline gives CDR1 SEHNR, CDR2 FQNEAQ (reference sequence). Between the trimmed V and J ends, which lost 1 base and 1 base, there was a span of 5 bases. The length of the CDR3 is 13 residues. Here the CDR3 DNA reads TGTGCCAGCAGCTTAGTTTGGTCCTACGAGCAGTACTTC. Translated: CASSLVWSYEQYF.

This chain joins TRBV29-1 and TRBJ2-3; D gene uncertain. The CDR3 is 17 amino acids. Trimming stripped 0 bases from V and 0 bases from J, with 16 bases between. Germline V CDR1 and CDR2: SQVTM, ANQGSEA. The CDR3 DNA is TGCAGCGTTGAAGATCCGTATGTTGGGCTGAGCACAGATACGCAGTATTTT. It yields the protein CSVEDPYVGLSTDTQYF.

The chain has TRBV2 and TRBJ1-6; D remains ambiguous. The CDR3 has 13 amino acids. The V and J ends lost 6 bases and 6 bases respectively, with 9 bases between them. Germline V CDR1 and CDR2: SNHLY, FYNNEI. In DNA form, the CDR3 reads TGTGCCAGCAGCCCGGGCCCTAATTCACCCCTCCACTTT. It yields the protein CASSPGPNSPLHF.

This clonotype was observed a single time. The chain employs TRBV9 and TRBJ2-7, with a tentative D call TRBD1 (7 bases). The CDR3 contains 15 residues. Trimming left V 0 bases short and J 5 bases short, with 15 bases between. From germline, CDR1 is SGDLS and CDR2 YYNGEE. The CDR3 here is CASSVEGRGVDEQYF. The CDR3 DNA reads as TGTGCCAGCAGCGTAGAGGGCAGGGGGGTTGACGAGCAGTACTTC. Full variable domain (outside the CDR3, taken from reference TRBV9 and TRBJ2-7): DSGVTQTPKHLITATGQRVTLRCSPRSGDLSVYWYQQSLDQGLQFLIQYYNGEERAKGNILERFSAQQFPDLHSELNLSSLELGDSALYFCASSVEGRGVDEQYFGPGTRLTVT.

This sequence joins TRBV14 and TRBJ2-7; 8 bases map to TRBD1. J lost 10 bases, V lost 0 bases, and 11 bases had no gene match. Germline V gives CDR1 SGHDN, CDR2 FVKESK. This CDR3 contains 15 residues. The CDR3 loop is CASSQDPGGAKAQYF. The CDR3 nucleotides are TGTGCCAGCAGCCAAGATCCAGGGGGCGCGAAAGCACAGTACTTC.

Many counts were recorded for this clonotype. CDR3 in amino acids: CASSYIGTPSTDTQYF. CDR3 nucleotides: TGTGCCAGCAGTTACATCGGGACTCCTAGCACAGATACGCAGTATTTT. V is TRBV6-5 and J is TRBJ2-3, with D possibly being TRBD2 (6 bases). The V end was cut by 2 bases, the J end by 0 bases, with 12 bases between. The length of the CDR3 is 16 residues. Germline CDR1 is MNHEY and CDR2 is SVGAGI.

The V call is TRBV29-1, the J call TRBJ1-2; TRBD1 is a possible D gene (6 bases). The CDR3 runs to 13 residues. Trimming took off 3 bases at V and 3 bases at J, with 11 bases between the two ends. Germline CDR1 SQVTM, CDR2 ANQGSEA. CDR3 amino acids: CSVDGGPDYGYTF. The CDR3, as DNA: TGCAGCGTTGACGGGGGGCCGGACTATGGCTACACCTTC.

The chain employs TRBV5-5 and TRBJ2-7, with D perhaps given as TRBD1 or TRBD2 (5 bases each). Germline lookup yields CDR1 SGHKS and CDR2 YYEKEE (reference sequence). Trimming left V 5 bases short and J 3 bases short, with 18 bases between. CDR3 length: 15 amino acids. CDR3 in amino acids: CASSSTGTINYEQYF. CDR3 DNA: TGTGCCAGCAGTTCCACCGGGACGATTAACTACGAGCAGTACTTC.

The chain is built from TRBV19 and TRBJ1-1; D not resolved. Germline V gene data show CDR1 as LNHDA and CDR2 as SQIVND (reference sequence). V dropped 6 bases and J dropped 12 bases, with 17 bases sitting between them. The CDR3 spans 12 residues. The CDR3 nucleotides read TGTGCCAGTAGCCCCCCTTTGGGCGATTCTTTCTTT. Translated: CASSPPLGDSFF.

This clonotype qualifies as medium-sized. This rearrangement joins TRBV10-2 to TRBJ2-5; D uncertain. V was pared by 8 bases and J by 7 bases, with 14 bases between. Germline CDR1 WSHSY, CDR2 SAAADI. The CDR3 is 12 amino acids. The DNA of the CDR3 is TGCGCCAGCTCGGACCCTTTTGGGACCCAGTACTTC. Translation: CASSDPFGTQYF.

The chain has TRBV2 and TRBJ2-5; D call uncertain. Looked up from germline, CDR1 is SNHLY and CDR2 is FYNNEI. The CDR3 has 13 residues. Deletions cut 8 bases from V and 1 base from J, with 11 bases between. CDR3 residues: CASGRATQETQYF. The DNA of the CDR3 is TGTGCCAGCGGTCGGGCGACCCAAGAGACCCAGTACTTC.

This clonotype was detected many times. This rearrangement joins TRBV6-4 to TRBJ2-3; TRBD2 aligns across 8 bases. V gave up 4 bases and J gave up 2 bases; unmatched junction bases: 2. CDR1 is MRHNA and CDR2 is SNTAGT in the germline V gene. CDR3 length: 14 amino acids. CDR3 in DNA: TGTGCCAGCAGTGCGGGGGGGGCCACAGATACGCAGTATTTT. Translating gives CASSAGGATDTQYF.